Given below is one T cell receptor beta chain in context. Antigen unknown. The record originates from a study of shared clonotypes between healthy human individuals. Study-level information: Donor ages ranged 18 to 49 years: a couple of women, a few men.

TCRdb keeps only in-frame clones here, not all; method: immunoSEQ multiplex PCR. The sample includes hundreds of thousands of clones, roughly 96% of them seen just once. Whole-study findings and limits: Richness estimates generally favored naive over memory subsets. Clonotypes not shared had lower generation probabilities than those common to all four donors.

CD45RO-negative, CCR7-selected cells formed the naive CD8 fraction, which excluded terminally differentiated effector memory CD45RA+ cells. Trimming pared 8 bases from V and 6 bases from J, leaving 8 bases between. The CDR3 has 11 amino acids. Germline CDR1 is MGHDK and CDR2 is SYGVNS. This rearrangement joins TRBV25-1 to TRBJ1-5; D gene unclear. The sample was naive CD8+ T cells sorted from blood. The sequence was collected from a woman between 25 and 40 years old in good health. The DNA for the CDR3 is TGTGCCAGCGGTCATAGTCAGCCCCAGCATTTT. Protein: CASGHSQPQHF.